This entry concerns a single TCR beta chain. Clones were read by immunoSEQ multiplex PCR, and TCRdb kept only the in-frame ones, dropping some. The profile shows over 10,000 clones, approximately 94% of them singletons. The sample comes from a study of technical replicates of blood from several donors. With 1 base removed from V and 4 bases from J, the gap between germline ends came to 25 bases. The CDR3 runs 19 residues. Germline values: CDR1 SEHNR, CDR2 FQNEAQ (reference sequence). Sequenced material: PBMCs. The rearrangement joins TRBV7-9 to TRBJ1-1; D may be TRBD1 (5 bases). The sequence came from a human donor in good health. Written as DNA, the CDR3 is TGTGCCAGCAGCTTAGGACTTCCCCCTCGAAGGGGCCGGAGCACTGAAGCTTTCTTT. It is translated as CASSLGLPPRRGRSTEAFF.